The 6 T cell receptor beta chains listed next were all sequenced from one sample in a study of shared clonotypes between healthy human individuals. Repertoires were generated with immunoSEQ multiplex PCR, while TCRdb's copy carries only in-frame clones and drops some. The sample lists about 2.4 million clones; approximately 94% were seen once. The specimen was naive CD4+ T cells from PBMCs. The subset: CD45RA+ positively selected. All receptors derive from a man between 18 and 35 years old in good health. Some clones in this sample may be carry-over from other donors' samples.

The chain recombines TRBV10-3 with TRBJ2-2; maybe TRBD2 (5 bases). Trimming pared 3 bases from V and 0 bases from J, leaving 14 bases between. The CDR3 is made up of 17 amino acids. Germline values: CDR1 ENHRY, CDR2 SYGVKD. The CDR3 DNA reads TGTGCCATCAGTGATGGGGTAAGCGGTACGAACACCGGGGAGCTGTTTTTT. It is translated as CAISDGVSGTNTGELFF.

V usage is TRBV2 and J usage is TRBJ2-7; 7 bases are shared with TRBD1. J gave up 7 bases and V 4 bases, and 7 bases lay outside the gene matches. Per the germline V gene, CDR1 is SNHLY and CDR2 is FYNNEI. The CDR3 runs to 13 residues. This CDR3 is CASSGDSLWEQYF. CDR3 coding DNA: TGTGCCAGCAGTGGGGACAGCCTCTGGGAGCAGTACTTC.

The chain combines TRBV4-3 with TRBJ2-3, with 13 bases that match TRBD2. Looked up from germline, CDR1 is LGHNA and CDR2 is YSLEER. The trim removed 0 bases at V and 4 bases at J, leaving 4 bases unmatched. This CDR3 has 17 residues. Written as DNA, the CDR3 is TGCGCCAGCAGCCAAGATCTGGGACTAGCGGGATCAGATACGCAGTATTTT. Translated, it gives CASSQDLGLAGSDTQYF.

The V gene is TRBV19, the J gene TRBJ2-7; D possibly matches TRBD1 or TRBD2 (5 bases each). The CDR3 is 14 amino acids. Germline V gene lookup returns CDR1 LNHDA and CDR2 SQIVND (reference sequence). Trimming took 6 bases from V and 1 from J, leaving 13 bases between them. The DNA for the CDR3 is TGTGCCAGTAGCACCGACTGGGGGTCCTACGAGCAGTACTTC. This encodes CASSTDWGSYEQYF.

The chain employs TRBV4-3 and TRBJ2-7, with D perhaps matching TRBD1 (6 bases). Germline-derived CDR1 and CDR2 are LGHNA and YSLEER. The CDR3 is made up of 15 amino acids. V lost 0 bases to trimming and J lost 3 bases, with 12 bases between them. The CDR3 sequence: CASSQDRRTVYEQYF. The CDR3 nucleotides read TGCGCCAGCAGCCAAGATAGGAGGACAGTCTACGAGCAGTACTTC.

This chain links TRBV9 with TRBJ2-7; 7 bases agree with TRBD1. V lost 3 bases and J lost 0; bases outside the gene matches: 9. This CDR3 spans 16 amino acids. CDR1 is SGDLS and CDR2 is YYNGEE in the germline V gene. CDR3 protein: CASSATAGGPSYEQYF. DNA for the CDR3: TGTGCCAGCAGCGCAACGGCAGGGGGACCCTCCTACGAGCAGTACTTC.